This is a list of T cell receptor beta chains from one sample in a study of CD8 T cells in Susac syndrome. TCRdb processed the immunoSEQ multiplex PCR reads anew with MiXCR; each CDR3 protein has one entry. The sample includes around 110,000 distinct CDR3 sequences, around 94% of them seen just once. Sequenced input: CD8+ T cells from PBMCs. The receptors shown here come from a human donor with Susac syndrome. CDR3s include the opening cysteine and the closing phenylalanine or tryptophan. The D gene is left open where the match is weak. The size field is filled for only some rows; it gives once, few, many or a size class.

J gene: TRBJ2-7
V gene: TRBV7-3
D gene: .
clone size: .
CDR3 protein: CASSTAGQSEQYF
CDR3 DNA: TGTGCCAGTTCTACAGCAGGCCAGAGTGAGCAGTACTTC

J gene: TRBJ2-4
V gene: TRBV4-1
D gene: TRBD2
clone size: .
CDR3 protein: CASSPALGLAHLIQYF
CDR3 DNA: TGCGCCAGCAGCCCGGCGCTCGGACTAGCCCACCTGATTCAGTACTTC

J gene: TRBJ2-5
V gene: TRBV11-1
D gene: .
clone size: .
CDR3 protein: CASSFPGGGDQYF
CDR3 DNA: TGTGCCAGCAGCTTCCCCGGAGGGGGAGACCAGTACTTC

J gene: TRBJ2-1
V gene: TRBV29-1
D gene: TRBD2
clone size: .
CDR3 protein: CSAWTSGGANEQFF
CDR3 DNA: TGCAGCGCCTGGACTAGCGGGGGGGCTAATGAGCAGTTCTTC

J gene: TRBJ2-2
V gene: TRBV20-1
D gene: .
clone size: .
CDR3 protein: CSALRENTGELFF
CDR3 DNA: TGCAGTGCCCTCAGGGAGAACACCGGGGAGCTGTTTTTT

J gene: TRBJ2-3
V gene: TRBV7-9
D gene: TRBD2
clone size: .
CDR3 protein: CASSWTSVDTQYF
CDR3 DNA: TGTGCCAGCAGCTGGACTAGCGTGGATACGCAGTATTTT

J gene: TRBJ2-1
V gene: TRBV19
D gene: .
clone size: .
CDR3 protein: CASSPLASFNEQFF
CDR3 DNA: TGTGCCAGTAGTCCCTTGGCGTCCTTCAATGAGCAGTTCTTC

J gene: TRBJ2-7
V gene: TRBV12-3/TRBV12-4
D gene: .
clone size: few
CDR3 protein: CASSLPGDGGAWEQYF
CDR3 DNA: TGTGCCAGCAGTTTGCCCGGGGACGGAGGAGCGTGGGAGCAGTACTTC

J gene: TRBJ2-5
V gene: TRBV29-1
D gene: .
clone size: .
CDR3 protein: CSVEAGQTYQETQYF
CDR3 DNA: TGCAGCGTTGAAGCTGGACAGACCTACCAAGAGACCCAGTACTTC

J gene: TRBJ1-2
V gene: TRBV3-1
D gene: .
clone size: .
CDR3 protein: CASSQDREGWHGYTF
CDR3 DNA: TGTGCCAGCAGCCAAGACAGGGAAGGATGGCATGGCTACACCTTC

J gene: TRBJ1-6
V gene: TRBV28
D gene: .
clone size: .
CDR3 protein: CASSPLAQVDNSPLHF
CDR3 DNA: TGTGCCAGCAGTCCCTTAGCACAGGTAGACAATTCACCCCTCCACTTT

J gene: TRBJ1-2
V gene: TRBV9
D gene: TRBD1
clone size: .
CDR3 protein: CASSVGQGANYGYTF
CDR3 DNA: TGTGCCAGCAGCGTCGGACAGGGGGCCAACTATGGCTACACCTTC

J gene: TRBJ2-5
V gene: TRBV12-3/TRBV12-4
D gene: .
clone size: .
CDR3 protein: CASSLGGGLQETQYF
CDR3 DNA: TGTGCCAGCAGTTTAGGCGGGGGCCTCCAAGAGACCCAGTACTTC

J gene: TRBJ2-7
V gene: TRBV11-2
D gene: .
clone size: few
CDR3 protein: CASSSLSYEQYF
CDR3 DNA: TGTGCCAGCAGCTCGCTCTCCTACGAGCAGTACTTC

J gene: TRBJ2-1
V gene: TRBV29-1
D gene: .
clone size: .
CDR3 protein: CSLRTAHYNEQFF
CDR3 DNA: TGCAGCCTTAGGACAGCGCATTACAATGAGCAGTTCTTC

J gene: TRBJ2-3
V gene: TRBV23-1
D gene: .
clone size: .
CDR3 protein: CASSQSSGASSTDTQYF
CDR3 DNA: TGCGCCAGCAGTCAATCGAGTGGCGCATCTAGCACAGATACGCAGTATTTT

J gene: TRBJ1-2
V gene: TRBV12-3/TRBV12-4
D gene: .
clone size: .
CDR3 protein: CASSSGTYHGYTF
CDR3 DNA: TGTGCCAGCAGTTCGGGGACATATCATGGCTACACCTTC

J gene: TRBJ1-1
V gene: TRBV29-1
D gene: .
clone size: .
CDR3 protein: CSVEGLGMLPEAFF
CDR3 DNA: TGCAGCGTTGAAGGCCTGGGCATGCTCCCTGAAGCTTTCTTT

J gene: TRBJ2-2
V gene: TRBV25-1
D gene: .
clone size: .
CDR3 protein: CASSRTKNTGELFF
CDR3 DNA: TGTGCCAGCAGCCGGACAAAGAACACCGGGGAGCTGTTTTTT

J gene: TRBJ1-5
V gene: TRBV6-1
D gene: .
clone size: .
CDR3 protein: CASSPEGGDSNQPQHF
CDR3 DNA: TGTGCCAGCAGCCCCGAGGGAGGGGATAGCAATCAGCCCCAGCATTTT

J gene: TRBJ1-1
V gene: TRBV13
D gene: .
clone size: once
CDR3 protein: CASTREEGAEAFF
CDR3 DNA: TGTGCCAGCACCCGTGAGGAGGGGGCTGAAGCTTTCTTT

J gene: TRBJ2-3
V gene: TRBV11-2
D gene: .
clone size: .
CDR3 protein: CASSLGSSWADTQYF
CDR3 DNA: TGTGCCAGCAGCTTAGGTTCTTCTTGGGCAGATACGCAGTATTTT

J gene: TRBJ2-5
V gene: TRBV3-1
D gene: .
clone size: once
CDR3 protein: CASSLMSVETQYF
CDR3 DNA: TGTGCCAGCAGCCTCATGTCGGTGGAGACCCAGTACTTC

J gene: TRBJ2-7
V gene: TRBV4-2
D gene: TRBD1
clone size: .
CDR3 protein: CASSPSLDRGPYEQYF
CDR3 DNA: TGTGCCAGCAGCCCATCCCTGGACAGGGGGCCCTACGAGCAGTACTTC

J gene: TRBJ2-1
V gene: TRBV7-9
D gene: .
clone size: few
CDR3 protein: CASSPLINEQFF
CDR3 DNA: TGTGCCAGCAGCCCTTTAATCAATGAGCAGTTCTTC

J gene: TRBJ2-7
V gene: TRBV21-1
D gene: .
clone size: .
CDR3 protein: CASNTEPYEQYF
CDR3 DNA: TGTGCCAGCAACACCGAGCCCTACGAGCAGTACTTC

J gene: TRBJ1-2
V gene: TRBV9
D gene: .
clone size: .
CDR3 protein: CASSVVAGGAIPYGYTF
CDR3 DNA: TGTGCCAGCAGCGTAGTCGCGGGAGGAGCGATTCCTTATGGCTACACCTTC

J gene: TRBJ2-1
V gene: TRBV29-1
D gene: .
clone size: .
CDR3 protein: CSVTEIGSSYNEQFF
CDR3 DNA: TGCAGCGTAACCGAGATAGGGAGCTCCTACAATGAGCAGTTCTTC

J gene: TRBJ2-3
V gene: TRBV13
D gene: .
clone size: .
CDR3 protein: CASSARLRESTDTQYF
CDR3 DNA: TGTGCCAGCAGCGCTCGACTTAGAGAAAGCACAGATACGCAGTATTTT

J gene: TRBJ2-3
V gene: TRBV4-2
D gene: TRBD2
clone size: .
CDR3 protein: CASRINPLAGSDTQYF
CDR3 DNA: TGTGCCAGCAGAATTAACCCACTAGCGGGGTCAGATACGCAGTATTTT

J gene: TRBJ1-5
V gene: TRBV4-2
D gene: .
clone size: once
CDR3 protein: CASSQEATSNQPQHF
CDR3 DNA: TGTGCCAGCAGCCAAGAGGCAACGAGCAATCAGCCCCAGCATTTT

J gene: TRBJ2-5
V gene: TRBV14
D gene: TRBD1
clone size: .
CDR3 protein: CASAGTGLAETQYF
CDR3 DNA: TGTGCCAGCGCCGGGACAGGGTTGGCAGAGACCCAGTACTTC

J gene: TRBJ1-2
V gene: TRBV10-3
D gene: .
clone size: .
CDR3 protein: CAISDPSYGYTF
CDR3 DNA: TGTGCCATCAGTGACCCAAGCTATGGCTACACCTTC

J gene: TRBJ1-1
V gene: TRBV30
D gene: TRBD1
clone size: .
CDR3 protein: CAWSPGQGNTEAFF
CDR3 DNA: TGTGCCTGGAGTCCCGGACAGGGGAACACTGAAGCTTTCTTT

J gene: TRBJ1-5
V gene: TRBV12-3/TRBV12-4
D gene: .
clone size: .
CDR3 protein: CASRPDGPGQPQHF
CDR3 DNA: TGTGCCAGCAGACCTGACGGGCCAGGGCAGCCCCAGCATTTT

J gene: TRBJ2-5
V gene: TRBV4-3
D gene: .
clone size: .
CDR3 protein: CASSQQGFQETQYF
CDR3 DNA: TGCGCCAGCAGCCAACAGGGGTTTCAAGAGACCCAGTACTTC

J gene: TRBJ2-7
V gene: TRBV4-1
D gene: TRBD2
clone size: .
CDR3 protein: CASSQVASGGGYEQYF
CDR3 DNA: TGCGCCAGCAGCCAAGTGGCTAGCGGGGGCGGCTACGAGCAGTACTTC

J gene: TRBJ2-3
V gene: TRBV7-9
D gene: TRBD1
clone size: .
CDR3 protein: CASSLARLQGEDTDTQYF
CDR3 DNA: TGTGCCAGCAGCTTAGCGAGGTTACAGGGGGAGGACACAGATACGCAGTATTTT

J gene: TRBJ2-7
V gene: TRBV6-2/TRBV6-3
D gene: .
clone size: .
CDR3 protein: CASSYGLATYEQYF
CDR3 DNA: TGTGCCAGCAGTTACGGCCTAGCTACCTACGAGCAGTACTTC

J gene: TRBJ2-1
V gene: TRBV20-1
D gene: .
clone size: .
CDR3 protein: CSARDLTDSSYNEQFF
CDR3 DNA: TGCAGTGCTAGAGACCTCACCGATAGCTCCTACAATGAGCAGTTCTTC

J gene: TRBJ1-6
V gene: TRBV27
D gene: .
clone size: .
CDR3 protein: CASTLTAARTPLHF
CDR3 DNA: TGTGCCAGCACCCTTACGGCCGCCAGGACACCCCTCCACTTT

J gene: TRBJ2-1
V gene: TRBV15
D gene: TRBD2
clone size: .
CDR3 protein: CATSRDGGGYNEQFF
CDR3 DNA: TGTGCCACCAGCAGGGACGGGGGAGGGTACAATGAGCAGTTCTTC

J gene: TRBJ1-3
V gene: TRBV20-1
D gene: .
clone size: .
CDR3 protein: CSARDKQTGDTIYF
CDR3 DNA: TGCAGTGCTAGAGATAAACAGACGGGGGACACCATATATTTT